Listed below are T cell receptor beta chains from one sample, sequenced in a study of glioma-infiltrating T cells. TCRdb redid the calling of the multiplex PCR reads with MiXCR, one entry per CDR3 protein. The sample comprises approximately 190,000 distinct CDR3 sequences, 25% to 35% of which are singletons, and 20% rests with the top ten. Sequences were obtained from glioma tissue, nonneoplastic brain tissue, or PBMCs (not recorded which). The receptors were sampled from a human donor with low-grade glioma or glioblastoma, undergoing nonglioma brain surgery, or in good health (not recorded which). Both conserved end residues are part of each CDR3. D genes are given only for firm matches. Size is omitted from some rows. Given values are once, few, many or a class for expanded clones.

cdr3_aa | cdr3_nt | d_call | j_call | v_call | clone_size | cdr3_length
CASSRTANTEAFF | TGTGCCAGCAGCAGGACAGCGAACACTGAAGCTTTCTTT | NA | TRBJ1-1 | TRBV7-9 | many | 13
CSVGSRGQPQHF | TGCAGCGTTGGATCTCGGGGTCAGCCCCAGCATTTT | NA | TRBJ1-5 | TRBV29-1 | NA | 12
CASQKGQGARSRDGYTF | TGTGCCAGCCAGAAGGGACAGGGGGCGCGGTCTAGGGATGGCTACACCTTC | TRBD1 | TRBJ1-2 | TRBV28 | many | 17
CASSQVDLTGGEQYF | TGCGCCAGCAGCCAAGTCGACCTCACGGGGGGGGAGCAGTACTTC | TRBD2 | TRBJ2-7 | TRBV4-1 | many | 15
CASSVRPGDSYEQYF | TGTGCCAGCAGCGTGAGACCCGGGGACTCCTACGAGCAGTACTTC | NA | TRBJ2-7 | TRBV9 | few | 15
CASRDVSYNSPLHF | TGTGCCAGCAGGGACGTCTCCTATAATTCACCCCTCCACTTT | NA | TRBJ1-6 | TRBV27 | many | 14
CASSPDRVTDTQYF | TGTGCCAGCAGCCCCGACAGGGTCACAGATACGCAGTATTTT | TRBD1 | TRBJ2-3 | TRBV6-1 | many | 14
CASSSISGSSYNEQFF | TGTGCCAGCAGCTCAATTAGCGGAAGCTCCTACAATGAGCAGTTCTTC | NA | TRBJ2-1 | TRBV6-2/TRBV6-3 | NA | 16
CASCPRGEKLFF | TGTGCCAGCTGCCCTAGAGGTGAAAAACTGTTTTTT | NA | TRBJ1-4 | TRBV7-9 | NA | 12
CASSLAPDRGSPQHF | TGTGCCAGCAGCTTGGCGCCTGACAGGGGGTCGCCCCAGCATTTT | TRBD1 | TRBJ1-5 | TRBV5-4 | few | 15
CASSLSLSSYNEQFF | TGCGCCAGCAGCTTAAGTCTGAGCTCCTACAATGAGCAGTTCTTC | NA | TRBJ2-1 | TRBV5-1 | few | 15
CASSYGFGYEQYF | TGTGCCAGCAGTTATGGCTTCGGTTACGAGCAGTACTTC | NA | TRBJ2-7 | TRBV6-1 | many | 13
CATSRAARAGGTDTQYF | TGTGCCACCAGCAGAGCCGCCCGAGCGGGGGGCACAGATACGCAGTATTTT | TRBD2 | TRBJ2-3 | TRBV15 | many | 17
CATSRGGTAGGQPQHF | TGTGCCACCAGCAGAGGAGGGACAGCGGGGGGTCAGCCCCAGCATTTT | TRBD1 | TRBJ1-5 | TRBV15 | many | 16
CASRRPGLAGVNEQFF | TGTGCCAGCAGGAGACCGGGCCTAGCGGGAGTTAATGAGCAGTTCTTC | TRBD2 | TRBJ2-1 | TRBV6-1 | NA | 16